This TCR beta chain stems from a study of T cells expressing NK-cell markers. Across the whole study: One of eight sequenced donors was HCMV-seronegative; the other seven were seropositive.

Notes on the study in general: In roughly six donors, dominant NKG2C+ clonotypes were about 1.0-7.0% of CD8+ T cells. Nothing established the HCMV specificity of expanded NKG2C+ T cell clones. One observes that, in a few donors, these clonotypes were also the leading ones within the CD3+CD56-NKG2C+ fraction.

With the 5' RACE reads reprocessed, TCRdb shows one record per CDR3 protein and no DNA. The listing records about 460,000 distinct CDR3 sequences. Worth noting for this clonotype: Its target is unknown.

The CDR3 loop spans 15 amino acids. The V gene's germline CDR1 is MGHRA and CDR2 YSYEKL. The sequenced sample was blood T cells: a sorted CD56 or NKG2C T cell subset, CD4+ or CD8+ T cells, or bulk PBMC T cells (not recorded which). The receptor's source is a woman in her 50s in good health. This chain links TRBV4-1 with TRBJ2-7; TCRdb's D gene call, TRBD2, goes unchecked for lack of DNA. CDR3 sequence reads: CASSQGLAGRVGQYF.